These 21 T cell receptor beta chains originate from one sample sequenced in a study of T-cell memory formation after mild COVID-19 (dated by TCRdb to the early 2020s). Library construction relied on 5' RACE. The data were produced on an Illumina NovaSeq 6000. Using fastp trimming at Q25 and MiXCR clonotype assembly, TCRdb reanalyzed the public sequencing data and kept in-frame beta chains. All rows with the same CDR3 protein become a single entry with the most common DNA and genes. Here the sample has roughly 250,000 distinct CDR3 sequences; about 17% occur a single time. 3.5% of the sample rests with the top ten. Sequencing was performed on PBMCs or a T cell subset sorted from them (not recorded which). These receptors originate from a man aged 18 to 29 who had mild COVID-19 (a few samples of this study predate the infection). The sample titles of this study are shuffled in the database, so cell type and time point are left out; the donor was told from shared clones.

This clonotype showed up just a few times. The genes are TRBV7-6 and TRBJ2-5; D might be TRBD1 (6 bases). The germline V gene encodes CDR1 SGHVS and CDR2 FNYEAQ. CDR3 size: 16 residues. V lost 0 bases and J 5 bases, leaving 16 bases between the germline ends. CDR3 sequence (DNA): TGTGCCAGCAGCTTAGCTGGGGGCATATCGGGTGAGACCCAGTACTTC. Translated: CASSLAGGISGETQYF.

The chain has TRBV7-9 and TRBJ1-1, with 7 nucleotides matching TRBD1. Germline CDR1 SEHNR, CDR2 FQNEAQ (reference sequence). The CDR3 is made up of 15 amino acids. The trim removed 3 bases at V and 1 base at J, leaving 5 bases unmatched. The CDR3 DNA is TGTGCCAGCAGCTTGCTAGGGGGCACGAACACTGAAGCTTTCTTT. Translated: CASSLLGGTNTEAFF.

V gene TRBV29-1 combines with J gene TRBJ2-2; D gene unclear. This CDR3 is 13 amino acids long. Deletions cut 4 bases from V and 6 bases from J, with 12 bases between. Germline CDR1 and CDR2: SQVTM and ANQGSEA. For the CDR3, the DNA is TGCAGCGTTGCTCGTCGGACCCCCGGGGAGCTGTTTTTT. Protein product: CSVARRTPGELFF.

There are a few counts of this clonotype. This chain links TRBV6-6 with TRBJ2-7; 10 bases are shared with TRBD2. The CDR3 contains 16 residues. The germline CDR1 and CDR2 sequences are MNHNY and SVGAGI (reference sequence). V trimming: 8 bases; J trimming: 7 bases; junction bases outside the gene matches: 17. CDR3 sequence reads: CASSGQAGTSAGEQYV. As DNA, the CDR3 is TGTGCCAGCTCAGGGCAGGCAGGGACTAGCGCCGGGGAGCAGTACGTC.

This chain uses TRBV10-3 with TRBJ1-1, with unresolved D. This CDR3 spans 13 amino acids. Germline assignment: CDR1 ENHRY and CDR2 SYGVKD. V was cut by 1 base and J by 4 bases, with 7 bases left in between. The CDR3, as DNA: TGTGCCATCAGTGAGTACGAGGGCACTGAAGCTTTCTTT. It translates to CAISEYEGTEAFF.

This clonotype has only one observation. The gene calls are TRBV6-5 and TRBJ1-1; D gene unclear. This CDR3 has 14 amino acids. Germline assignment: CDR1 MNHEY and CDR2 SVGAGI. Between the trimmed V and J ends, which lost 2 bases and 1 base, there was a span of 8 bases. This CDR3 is CASSYGRGNTEAFF. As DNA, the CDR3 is TGTGCCAGCAGTTACGGGAGAGGGAACACTGAAGCTTTCTTT.

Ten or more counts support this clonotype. For the CDR3, the DNA is TGCAGCGGTGACAGGGGCTCCTACAATGAGCAGTTCTTC. This translates into CSGDRGSYNEQFF. The chain is built from TRBV29-1 and TRBJ2-1; 8 bases align to TRBD1. The CDR3 consists of 13 residues. J gave up 0 bases and V 7 bases, and 2 bases lay outside the gene matches. Germline CDR1 SQVTM, CDR2 ANQGSEA.

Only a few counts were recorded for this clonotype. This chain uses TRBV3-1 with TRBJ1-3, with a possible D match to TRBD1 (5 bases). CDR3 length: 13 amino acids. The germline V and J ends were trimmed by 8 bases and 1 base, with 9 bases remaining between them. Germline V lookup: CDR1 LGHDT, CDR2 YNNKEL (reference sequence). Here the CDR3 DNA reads TGTGCCAGCGGGGGATATTCTGGAAACACCATATATTTT. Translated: CASGGYSGNTIYF.

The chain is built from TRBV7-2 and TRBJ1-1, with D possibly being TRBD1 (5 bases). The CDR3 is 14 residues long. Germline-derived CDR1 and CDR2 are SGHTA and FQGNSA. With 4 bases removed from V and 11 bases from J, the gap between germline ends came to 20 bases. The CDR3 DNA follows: TGTGCCAGCAGCTGGGGGGGGTCAGGGAGGCACGCTTTCTTT. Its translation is CASSWGGSGRHAFF.

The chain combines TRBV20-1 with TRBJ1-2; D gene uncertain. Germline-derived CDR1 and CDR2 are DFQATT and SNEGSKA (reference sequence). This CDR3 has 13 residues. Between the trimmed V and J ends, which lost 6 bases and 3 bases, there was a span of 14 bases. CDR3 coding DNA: TGCAGTGCGTACCAGGCGGACGACTATGGCTACACCTTC. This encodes CSAYQADDYGYTF.

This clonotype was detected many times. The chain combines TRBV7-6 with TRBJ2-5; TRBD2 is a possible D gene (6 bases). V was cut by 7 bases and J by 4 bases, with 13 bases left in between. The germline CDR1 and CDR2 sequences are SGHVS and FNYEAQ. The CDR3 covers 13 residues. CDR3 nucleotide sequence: TGTGCCAGCACCGGAGCGGGTCGAGAGACCCAGTACTTC. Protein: CASTGAGRETQYF.

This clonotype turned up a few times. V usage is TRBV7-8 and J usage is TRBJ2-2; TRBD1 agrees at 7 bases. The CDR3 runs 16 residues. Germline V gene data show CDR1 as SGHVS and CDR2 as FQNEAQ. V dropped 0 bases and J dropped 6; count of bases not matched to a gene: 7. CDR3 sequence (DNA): TGTGCCAGCAGCTTAGCAGGGGGCCCGTTCTCCGGGGAGCTGTTTTTT. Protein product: CASSLAGGPFSGELFF. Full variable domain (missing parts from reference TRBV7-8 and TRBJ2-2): GAGVSQSPRYKVAKRGQDVALRCDPISGHVSLFWYQQALGQGPEFLTYFQNEAQLDKSGLPSDRFFAERPEGSVSTLKIQRTQQEDSAVYLCASSLAGGPFSGELFFGEGSRLTVL.

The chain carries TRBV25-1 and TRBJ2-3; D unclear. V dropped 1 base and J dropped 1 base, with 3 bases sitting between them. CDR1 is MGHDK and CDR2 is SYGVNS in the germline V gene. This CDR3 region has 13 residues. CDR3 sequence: CASSESGTDTQYF. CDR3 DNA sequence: TGTGCCAGCAGTGAATCAGGCACAGATACGCAGTATTTT.

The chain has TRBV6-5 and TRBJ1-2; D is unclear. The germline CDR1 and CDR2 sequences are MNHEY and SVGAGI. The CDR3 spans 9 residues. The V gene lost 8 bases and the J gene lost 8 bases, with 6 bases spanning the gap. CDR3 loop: CASLRGYTF. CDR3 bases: TGTGCCAGCCTTAGGGGCTACACCTTC.

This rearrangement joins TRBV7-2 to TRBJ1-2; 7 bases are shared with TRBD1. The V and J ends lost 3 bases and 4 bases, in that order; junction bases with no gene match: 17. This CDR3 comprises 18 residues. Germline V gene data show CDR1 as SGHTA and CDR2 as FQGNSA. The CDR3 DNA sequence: TGTGCCAGCAGCTTCGTTACCGGGACAGCAGCCTCTGGCTATGGCTACACCTTC. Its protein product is CASSFVTGTAASGYGYTF.

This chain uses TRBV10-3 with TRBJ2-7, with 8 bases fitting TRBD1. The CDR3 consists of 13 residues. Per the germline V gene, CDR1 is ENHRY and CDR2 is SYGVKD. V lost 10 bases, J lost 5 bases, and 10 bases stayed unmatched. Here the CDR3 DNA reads TGTGCCACGGGGACAGGTAATTCCAACGAGCAGTACTTC. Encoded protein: CATGTGNSNEQYF.

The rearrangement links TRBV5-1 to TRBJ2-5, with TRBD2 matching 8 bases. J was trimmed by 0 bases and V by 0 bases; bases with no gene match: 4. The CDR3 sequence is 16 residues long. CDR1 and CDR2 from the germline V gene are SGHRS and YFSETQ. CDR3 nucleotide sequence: TGCGCCAGCAGCTTGGAACCTAGCGGGTACCAAGAGACCCAGTACTTC. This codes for CASSLEPSGYQETQYF. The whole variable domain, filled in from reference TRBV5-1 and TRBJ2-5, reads KAGVTQTPRYLIKTRGQQVTLSCSPISGHRSVSWYQQTPGQGLQFLFEYFSETQRNKGNFPGRFSGRQFSNSRSEMNVSTLELGDSALYLCASSLEPSGYQETQYFGPGTRLLVL.

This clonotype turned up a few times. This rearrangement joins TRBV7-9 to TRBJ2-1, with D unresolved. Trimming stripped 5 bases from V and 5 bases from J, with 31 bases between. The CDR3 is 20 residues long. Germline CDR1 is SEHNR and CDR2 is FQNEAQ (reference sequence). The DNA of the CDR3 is TGTGCCAGCAGCCGCTTTGGCTTAAGCGACGCTATCTTAAATAACAATGAGCAGTTCTTC. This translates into CASSRFGLSDAILNNNEQFF.

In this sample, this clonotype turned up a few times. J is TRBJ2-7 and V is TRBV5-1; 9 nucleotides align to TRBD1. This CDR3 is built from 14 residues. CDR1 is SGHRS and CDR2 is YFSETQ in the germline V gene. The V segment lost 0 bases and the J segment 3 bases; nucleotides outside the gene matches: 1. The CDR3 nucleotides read TGCGCCAGCAGCTTGGGGACAGGGGTCTACGAGCAGTACGTC. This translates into CASSLGTGVYEQYV.

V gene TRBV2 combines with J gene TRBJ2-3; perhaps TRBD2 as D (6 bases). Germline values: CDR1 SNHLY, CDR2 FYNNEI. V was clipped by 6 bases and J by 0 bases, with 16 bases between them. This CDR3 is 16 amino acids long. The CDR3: CASSPTSRSSTDTQYF. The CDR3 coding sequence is TGTGCCAGCAGCCCAACTAGCCGTAGTAGCACAGATACGCAGTATTTT.

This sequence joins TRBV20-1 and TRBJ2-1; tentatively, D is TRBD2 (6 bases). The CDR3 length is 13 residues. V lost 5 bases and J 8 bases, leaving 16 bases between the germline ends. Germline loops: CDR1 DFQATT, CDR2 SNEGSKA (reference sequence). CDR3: CSAPISGKDEQFF. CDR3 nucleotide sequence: TGCAGTGCTCCAATTAGCGGAAAGGATGAGCAGTTCTTC.